The 20 T cell receptor beta chains below come from one sample, sequenced in a study of vaccination and CD4 T cells after COVID-19. Which antigens these TCRs recognize remains unknown. The Oncomine TCR Beta short-read assay sequenced DNA from cultured CD4+ T cells. TCRdb fed the PCR reads into MiXCR, producing one record per CDR3 protein. The sample includes about 15,000 distinct CDR3 sequences, around a third of them seen just once. Described treatment: roughly 10-day PBMC culture with coronavirus spike peptide pools or control peptides (ViraFEST assay). The sample consisted of cultured CD4+ T cells from blood. The receptors derive from a human donor with COVID-19.

The rearrangement joins TRBV12-3 or TRBV12-4 to TRBJ2-2; no clear D gene. V lost 0 bases and J 4 bases, leaving 6 bases between the germline ends. The CDR3 loop spans 14 amino acids. CDR3 region: CASSLAQVTGELFF. The CDR3 nucleotides are TGTGCCAGCAGTTTAGCGCAGGTCACCGGGGAGCTGTTTTTT.

As regards this clonotype: The junction shows a germline mismatch at one end, possibly a read error. The chain joins TRBV19 to TRBJ2-3; D not certain. The CDR3 loop spans 14 amino acids. Germline loops: CDR1 LNHDA, CDR2 SQIVND (reference sequence). Here the CDR3 DNA reads TGTGCCAGTAGTATCGGCTCTCACCCAGATACGCTGTATTTT. The encoded protein is CASSIGSHPDTLYF. The complete variable domain, with remaining parts taken from reference TRBV19 and TRBJ2-3, reads DGGITQSPKYLFRKEGQNVTLSCEQNLNHDAMYWYRQDPGQGLRLIYYSQIVNDFQKGDIAEGYSVSREKKESFPLTVTSAQKNPTAFYLCASSIGSHPDTLYFGPGTRLTVL.

This clonotype was recorded a few times. The J gene is TRBJ2-3, the V gene TRBV2; D gene unclear. From germline, CDR1 is SNHLY and CDR2 FYNNEI. Trimming took off 8 bases at V and 1 base at J, with 10 bases between the two ends. The CDR3 spans 13 residues. The DNA of the CDR3 is TGTGCCAGCTACCCTGGAGGCACAGATACGCAGTATTTT. Its translation is CASYPGGTDTQYF.

The genes are TRBV6-1 and TRBJ1-4; D unresolved. CDR3 length: 14 residues. V was trimmed by 7 bases and J by 5 bases, leaving 14 bases between them. Germline V CDR1 and CDR2: MNHNS, SASEGT. The DNA of the CDR3 is TGTGCCAGCAAGCTCGCAGGATTAAATGAAAAACTGTTTTTT. Translation gives CASKLAGLNEKLFF.

The DNA of the CDR3 is TGTGCCTGGACAAGCGGGGGGGCCCACTACAATGAGCAGTTCTTC. This encodes CAWTSGGAHYNEQFF. The chain carries TRBV30 and TRBJ2-1; 10 nucleotides align to TRBD2. V trimming: 4 bases; J trimming: 3 bases; junction bases outside the gene matches: 6. The CDR3 has 15 amino acids. Germline CDR1 reads GTSNPN; CDR2 reads SVGIG (reference sequence).

This clonotype was detected only a few times. As DNA, the CDR3 is TGTGCCAGCAGCTTAGGGATCGGGGCCACAGATACGCAGTATTTT. This gives the protein CASSLGIGATDTQYF. The chain employs TRBV7-2 and TRBJ2-3; perhaps D is TRBD1 or TRBD2 (5 bases each). The CDR3 runs 15 residues. CDR1 is SGHTA, CDR2 FQGNSA, per germline. Trimming stripped 1 base from V and 2 bases from J, with 10 bases between.

The chain couples TRBV5-1 to TRBJ2-5; D tentatively reads TRBD1 or TRBD2 (5 bases each). The V gene's germline CDR1 is SGHRS and CDR2 YFSETQ. The CDR3 consists of 13 residues. Trimming took 4 bases from V and 4 from J, leaving 11 bases between them. CDR3 DNA sequence: TGCGCCAGCAGCGGGGGAGTTTTAGAGACCCAGTACTTC. Protein: CASSGGVLETQYF.

This clonotype was detected only a few times. The rearrangement joins TRBV10-3 to TRBJ2-7; the D gene could be TRBD1 or TRBD2 (5 bases each). Germline values: CDR1 ENHRY, CDR2 SYGVKD. The CDR3 consists of 14 residues. V was pared by 3 bases and J by 5 bases, with 14 bases between. The CDR3 is CAISDGQGAHEQYF. As DNA, the CDR3 is TGTGCCATCAGTGACGGGCAGGGAGCCCACGAGCAGTACTTC.

This clonotype was found a few times. The chain employs TRBV28 and TRBJ1-5; no definite D call. CDR3 size: 13 residues. V was trimmed by 6 bases and J by 7 bases, leaving 13 bases between them. From germline, CDR1 is MDHEN and CDR2 SYDVKM. The CDR3 nucleotides are TGTGCCAGCAGCCAACCGGGCAGCCAGCCCCAGCATTTT. This gives the protein CASSQPGSQPQHF.

There are a few counts of this clonotype. The genes are TRBV6-1 and TRBJ1-1; TRBD1 agrees at 7 bases. Trimming at V came to 8 bases and at J to 5 bases, leaving 8 bases not matched to a gene. The CDR3 has 13 residues. Germline values: CDR1 MNHNS, CDR2 SASEGT. The CDR3 DNA reads TGTGCCAGCTTCCCAGGGGGAGGTACTGAAGCTTTCTTT. Translation gives CASFPGGGTEAFF.

The chain is built from TRBV5-4 and TRBJ1-1; D possibly corresponds to TRBD1 (6 bases). Germline V gene sequence: CDR1 SGHNT, CDR2 YYREEE (reference sequence). V shed 7 bases and J shed 5 bases, with 15 bases lying between them. The CDR3 length is 13 residues. In DNA, the CDR3 is TGTGCCAGCGGAGGGGGGGCCCGGACTGAAGCTTTCTTT. This sequence encodes CASGGGARTEAFF.

Concerning this clonotype itself: One end of the junction is discordant with germline, which a read error may explain. V usage is TRBV5-5 and J usage is TRBJ1-6; no clear D. The CDR3 has 18 amino acids. Germline V gene lookup returns CDR1 SGHKS and CDR2 YYEKEE (reference sequence). CDR3 residues: CASSQDPGKSSYNSPLHF. For the CDR3, the DNA is TGCGCCAGCAGCCAAGATCCAGGCAAAAGCTCCTATAATTCACCCCTCCACTTT.

Note on this clonotype: One end of the junction does not line up with germline, which may come from a read error. The chain carries TRBV7-8 and TRBJ1-6; 9 bases line up with TRBD1. The CDR3 has 17 amino acids. Germline CDR1 SGHVS, CDR2 FQNEAQ. The CDR3 sequence: CASSWDRASSCNSPLHF. Written as DNA, the CDR3 is TGTGCCAGCAGCTGGGACAGGGCGAGCTCCTGTAATTCACCCCTCCACTTT.

This chain joins TRBV7-6 and TRBJ2-7; no clear D. The CDR3 contains 14 residues. CDR1 and CDR2 (germline): SGHVS, FNYEAQ. Trimming removed 4 bases at V and 1 base at J, with 11 bases between. The DNA of the CDR3 is TGTGCCAGCAGCTCCGTAGTCACATCCTACGAGCAGTACTTC. It yields the protein CASSSVVTSYEQYF.

This clonotype was recorded a few times. V and J are TRBV20-1 and TRBJ2-3; 8 bases are shared with TRBD1. Trimming at V came to 4 bases and at J to 4 bases, leaving 10 bases not matched to a gene. The CDR3 has 15 residues. From germline, CDR1 is DFQATT and CDR2 SNEGSKA (reference sequence). CDR3 in DNA: TGCAGTGCTACCGGGCTGGACAGGGCATCAGATACGCAGTATTTT. It encodes CSATGLDRASDTQYF.

This clonotype was picked up a small number of times. The genes are TRBV7-8 and TRBJ1-6; weak D call: TRBD1 (5 bases). The germline CDR1 and CDR2 sequences are SGHVS and FQNEAQ. This CDR3 contains 16 residues. The V end was cut by 4 bases, the J end by 4 bases, with 14 bases between. The DNA of the CDR3 is TGTGCCAGCAGCTACCGGGACCGCCCTTATAATTCACCCCTCCACTTT. Translation gives CASSYRDRPYNSPLHF.

This clonotype is labeled medium-sized. V and J are TRBV7-2 and TRBJ2-5, with D possibly being TRBD2 (6 bases). Germline CDR1 and CDR2: SGHTA and FQGNSA. The CDR3 sequence is 15 residues long. Trimming cost V 5 bases and J 0 bases, with 13 bases left between them. The CDR3: CASSRGLIYQETQYF. CDR3 bases: TGTGCCAGCAGCAGAGGACTAATTTACCAAGAGACCCAGTACTTC.

This clonotype occurred a few times. This chain uses TRBV6-5 with TRBJ1-6; the D is unclear. Germline values: CDR1 MNHEY, CDR2 SVGAGI. Trimming took 0 bases from V and 2 from J, leaving 14 bases between them. The CDR3 totals 18 residues. CDR3 in DNA: TGTGCCAGCAGTTACTCCGAGACACGAAGGCCCTATAATTCACCCCTCCACTTT. Its protein product is CASSYSETRRPYNSPLHF.

This clonotype was seen a few times. J is TRBJ2-1 and V is TRBV21-1; the table calls TRBD2, which could not be checked here. TRBV21-1 is deemed a pseudogene. This CDR3 contains 15 residues. CDR3 in amino acids: CASSKKRGSYNEQFF. The CDR3 coding sequence is TGTGCCAGCAGCAAGAAGCGGGGGTCCTACAATGAGCAGTTCTTC.

The chain carries TRBV20-1 and TRBJ2-5; D call uncertain. This CDR3 contains 15 residues. Per germline, CDR1 DFQATT and CDR2 SNEGSKA (reference sequence). Between the trimmed V and J ends, which lost 0 bases and 8 bases, there was a span of 19 bases. The DNA for the CDR3 is TGCAGTGCTAGAGATCTTGGAGAATCCAAGAGAACCCAGTACTTC. It is translated as CSARDLGESKRTQYF.